This TCR beta chain was profiled in a study of blood T cell repertoires in COVID-19. Study information: Italy, Spain and the United States were the sources of the convalescent and acute COVID-19 samples. Nucleic acid was either cDNA or gDNA, and it came from T cells, B-cell-depleted T cells, or PBMCs.

Losses at the gene ends were 4 bases for V and 9 bases for J; bases not matched to a gene: 14. CDR1 SGHVT and CDR2 SQSDAQ come from the germline V gene. This CDR3 contains 17 residues. In the original processing: For nucleated cells, counts were estimated from reference gene primer amplification. Sequencing was performed with immunoSEQ multiplex PCR; in TCRdb, only in-frame clones are kept and a portion is missing. Clone size and V and J calls were adopted from that table, with D and trimming inferred from the DNA. The sample gives about 140,000 clones, approximately 78% of which show up once; roughly 9.8% is in the top ten. This clone showed up just once.

This TCR was sampled from a man aged 55 to 70 who had recovered from COVID-19. Source material: peripheral blood. The chain links TRBV7-4 to TRBJ1-6; 8 positions agree with TRBD1. The CDR3 sequence is CASSSPCLDRVGSPLHF. The CDR3 coding sequence is TGTGCCAGCAGCTCTCCCTGCCTGGACAGGGTTGGTTCACCCCTCCACTTT.